The rows below give T cell receptor beta chains drawn from one sample of a study of PD-1 blockade in classical Hodgkin lymphoma. Some clones are missing from TCRdb's copy, which holds only in-frame ones; the method was immunoSEQ multiplex PCR. The sample has fewer than 20,000 clones; approximately 80% are singletons. Sequences were derived from peripheral blood mononuclear cells (PBMCs), sampled before the second cycle of nivolumab. All receptors derive from a human donor with classical Hodgkin lymphoma. The CDR3 runs from the conserved cysteine through the conserved F or W. D genes are given only for firm matches. Some rows have no size entry. The others give once, few or many, or a class for an expanded clone.

D gene: -; clone size: -; J gene: TRBJ2-6; V gene: TRBV28; CDR3 DNA: TGTGCCAGCAGCCTTTTAGTGGGGACAGGGGCCAACGTCCTGACTTTC; CDR3 protein: CASSLLVGTGANVLTF
D gene: TRBD2; clone size: -; J gene: TRBJ2-7; V gene: TRBV27; CDR3 DNA: TGTGCCAGCAGAGTAACACTAGCGGGAGGGCCAACCTACGAGCAGTACTTC; CDR3 protein: CASRVTLAGGPTYEQYF
D gene: -; clone size: -; J gene: TRBJ2-7; V gene: TRBV2; CDR3 DNA: TGTGCCAGCAAACCAAATTTCTACGAGCAGTACTTC; CDR3 protein: CASKPNFYEQYF
D gene: -; clone size: -; J gene: TRBJ2-6; V gene: TRBV4-2; CDR3 DNA: TGTGCCAGCAGCCAACGAAGCGGGGCCAACGTCCTGACTTTC; CDR3 protein: CASSQRSGANVLTF
D gene: -; clone size: -; J gene: TRBJ2-5; V gene: TRBV27; CDR3 DNA: TGTGCCAGCAGTTTATCGTGGAAGGGGGGAGAGACCCAGTACTTC; CDR3 protein: CASSLSWKGGETQYF
D gene: TRBD1; clone size: few; J gene: TRBJ1-2; V gene: TRBV5-4; CDR3 DNA: TGTGCCAGCAGCTCCGGCCGGGACAGGTCGTACAACTATGGCTACACCTTC; CDR3 protein: CASSSGRDRSYNYGYTF
D gene: -; clone size: -; J gene: TRBJ2-5; V gene: TRBV2; CDR3 DNA: TGTGCCAGAAAGGAGATCGGGGACCTGGGGGAGACCCAGTACTTC; CDR3 protein: CARKEIGDLGETQYF
D gene: TRBD1; clone size: once; J gene: TRBJ2-7; V gene: TRBV6-1; CDR3 DNA: TGTGCCGCCAGGACAGGGAGGCCCCCCTACGAGCAGTACTTC; CDR3 protein: CAARTGRPPYEQYF
D gene: -; clone size: -; J gene: TRBJ2-7; V gene: TRBV6-1; CDR3 DNA: TGTGCCAGCTGGGAGGCAGCGGGTGAGCAGTACTTC; CDR3 protein: CASWEAAGEQYF
D gene: -; clone size: -; J gene: TRBJ1-1; V gene: TRBV5-1; CDR3 DNA: TGCGCCAGTAAACCAGGGCAGGCGAACACTGAAGCTTTCTTT; CDR3 protein: CASKPGQANTEAFF
D gene: -; clone size: few; J gene: TRBJ1-1; V gene: TRBV28; CDR3 DNA: TGTGCCAGCAGTTTGGCAGGGTCAATGAACACTGAAGCTTTCTTT; CDR3 protein: CASSLAGSMNTEAFF
D gene: -; clone size: -; J gene: TRBJ2-1; V gene: TRBV2; CDR3 DNA: TGTGCCAGCACTGGGTTACAGGGAGGACCTACCTACAATGAGCAGTTCTTC; CDR3 protein: CASTGLQGGPTYNEQFF
D gene: -; clone size: once; J gene: TRBJ2-3; V gene: TRBV5-8; CDR3 DNA: TGTGCCGGGGGAGATGGCGGGGGCTTGACAGATACGCAGTATTTT; CDR3 protein: CAGGDGGGLTDTQYF
D gene: TRBD1; clone size: once; J gene: TRBJ1-2; V gene: TRBV6-5; CDR3 DNA: TGTGCCAGCAGTCGCCCGGGACAGGAAGGCTATGGCTACACCTTC; CDR3 protein: CASSRPGQEGYGYTF
D gene: -; clone size: -; J gene: TRBJ2-1; V gene: TRBV11-2; CDR3 DNA: TGTGCCAGCAGCGTCCCAGGGGAACGGAATGAGCAGTTCTTC; CDR3 protein: CASSVPGERNEQFF
D gene: -; clone size: -; J gene: TRBJ2-7; V gene: TRBV7-6; CDR3 DNA: TGTGCCAGCAGCTTAGGCAGGGGCTACGAGCAGTACTTC; CDR3 protein: CASSLGRGYEQYF
D gene: TRBD2; clone size: -; J gene: TRBJ2-7; V gene: TRBV11-2; CDR3 DNA: TGTGCCAGCAGCACGGGACTAGCGGGAACCGAGCAGTACTTC; CDR3 protein: CASSTGLAGTEQYF
D gene: -; clone size: -; J gene: TRBJ1-2; V gene: TRBV6-5; CDR3 DNA: TGTGCCAGCAGTAAACAGGGTAACTATGGCTACACCTTC; CDR3 protein: CASSKQGNYGYTF
D gene: TRBD1; clone size: -; J gene: TRBJ2-7; V gene: TRBV7-9; CDR3 DNA: TGTGCCAGCAGCTTCCCGGGACAGAGGGCCTACGAGCAGTACTTC; CDR3 protein: CASSFPGQRAYEQYF
D gene: -; clone size: -; J gene: TRBJ1-2; V gene: TRBV6-1; CDR3 DNA: TGTGCCAGCAGTGCCGGAGTGGACTATGGCTACACCTTC; CDR3 protein: CASSAGVDYGYTF
D gene: -; clone size: -; J gene: TRBJ2-7; V gene: TRBV7-9; CDR3 DNA: TGTGCCAGCAGCTTGTATTCGGGCGCCCCCCACGAGCAGTACTTC; CDR3 protein: CASSLYSGAPHEQYF
D gene: -; clone size: -; J gene: TRBJ2-1; V gene: TRBV18; CDR3 DNA: TGTGCCAGCTCACCACCTGACACATACAATGAGCAGTTCTTC; CDR3 protein: CASSPPDTYNEQFF
D gene: TRBD1; clone size: -; J gene: TRBJ2-1; V gene: TRBV5-1; CDR3 DNA: TGCGCCAGCAGCTTGGGACAGGGAACCTACAATGAGCAGTTCTTC; CDR3 protein: CASSLGQGTYNEQFF
D gene: -; clone size: -; J gene: TRBJ1-1; V gene: TRBV19; CDR3 DNA: TGTGCCAGTAAGGGACCCCTGAACACTGAAGCTTTCTTT; CDR3 protein: CASKGPLNTEAFF
D gene: TRBD2; clone size: -; J gene: TRBJ2-5; V gene: TRBV27; CDR3 DNA: TGTGCCAGCAGTTTACTCCTAGCGGGAGGCCCTTTCTCACAAGAGACCCAGTACTTC; CDR3 protein: CASSLLLAGGPFSQETQYF
D gene: -; clone size: -; J gene: TRBJ2-7; V gene: TRBV11-2; CDR3 DNA: TGTGCCAGCAGCCCGCGATACGAGCAGTACTTC; CDR3 protein: CASSPRYEQYF
D gene: -; clone size: -; J gene: TRBJ2-7; V gene: TRBV28; CDR3 DNA: TGTGCCAGCAGAACGATACGGCGGGATACCTCCTACGAGCAGTACTTC; CDR3 protein: CASRTIRRDTSYEQYF
D gene: -; clone size: -; J gene: TRBJ2-7; V gene: TRBV5-6; CDR3 DNA: TGTGCCAGCAGCTTGTCACAGATCTTATACGAGCAGTACTTC; CDR3 protein: CASSLSQILYEQYF
D gene: -; clone size: -; J gene: TRBJ1-4; V gene: TRBV29-1; CDR3 DNA: TGCAGCGTTGCCGAGGGTTGGATTAATGAAAAACTGTTTTTT; CDR3 protein: CSVAEGWINEKLFF
D gene: -; clone size: -; J gene: TRBJ2-3; V gene: TRBV6-4; CDR3 DNA: TGTGCCAGCAGTGAGAAGGGGGATGAAAGCACAGATACGCAGTATTTT; CDR3 protein: CASSEKGDESTDTQYF
D gene: -; clone size: -; J gene: TRBJ1-2; V gene: TRBV19; CDR3 DNA: TGTGCCAGTAGTGGTTGGCAGGATTTTAACTATGGCTACACCTTC; CDR3 protein: CASSGWQDFNYGYTF
D gene: -; clone size: -; J gene: TRBJ1-6; V gene: TRBV5-4; CDR3 DNA: TGTGCCAGCAGCTTTCAGGGGTACACCAATTCACCCCTCCACTTT; CDR3 protein: CASSFQGYTNSPLHF
D gene: -; clone size: -; J gene: TRBJ1-2; V gene: TRBV19; CDR3 DNA: TGTGCCAGTAGCTTATCGGCAGCTAACTATGGCTACACCTTC; CDR3 protein: CASSLSAANYGYTF
D gene: -; clone size: -; J gene: TRBJ2-7; V gene: TRBV2; CDR3 DNA: TGTGCCAGCACAGGCAGGGTAAATCTCTACGAGCAGTACTTC; CDR3 protein: CASTGRVNLYEQYF
D gene: -; clone size: -; J gene: TRBJ2-1; V gene: TRBV19; CDR3 DNA: TGTGCCAGTAGCCCAACCCCCCACAGTGACAATGAGCAGTTCTTC; CDR3 protein: CASSPTPHSDNEQFF
D gene: -; clone size: -; J gene: TRBJ2-7; V gene: TRBV9; CDR3 DNA: TGTGCCAGCAGCGTCGACGCCTTAACTAGGGACGAGCAGTACTTC; CDR3 protein: CASSVDALTRDEQYF
D gene: -; clone size: -; J gene: TRBJ2-2; V gene: TRBV14; CDR3 DNA: TGTGCCAGCAGCCAACTAGTGAACACCGGGGAGCTGTTTTTT; CDR3 protein: CASSQLVNTGELFF
D gene: -; clone size: -; J gene: TRBJ2-6; V gene: TRBV7-8; CDR3 DNA: TGTGCCAGCAGCTTAGTCCTGGGGGGTCTTGGGGCCAACGTCCTGACTTTC; CDR3 protein: CASSLVLGGLGANVLTF
D gene: -; clone size: -; J gene: TRBJ1-5; V gene: TRBV15; CDR3 DNA: TGTGCCACCAGCCTAGACCCCACAGCGTTCAATCAGCCCCAGCATTTT; CDR3 protein: CATSLDPTAFNQPQHF
D gene: -; clone size: -; J gene: TRBJ2-7; V gene: TRBV12-5; CDR3 DNA: TGTGCTAGTGGTTTGGATAGCGAGCAGTACTTC; CDR3 protein: CASGLDSEQYF
D gene: TRBD1; clone size: -; J gene: TRBJ2-7; V gene: TRBV2; CDR3 DNA: TGTGCCAGCAGTGTAGGACAGGGCCAATCCTACGAGCAGTACTTC; CDR3 protein: CASSVGQGQSYEQYF
D gene: -; clone size: -; J gene: TRBJ1-2; V gene: TRBV10-3; CDR3 DNA: TGTGCCATCAGTGAGTCGGGGGTTAACTATGGCTACACCTTC; CDR3 protein: CAISESGVNYGYTF
D gene: -; clone size: once; J gene: TRBJ2-3; V gene: TRBV6-1; CDR3 DNA: TGTGCCAGCTGTCTCTCAGGCACAGATACGCAGTATTTT; CDR3 protein: CASCLSGTDTQYF
D gene: -; clone size: -; J gene: TRBJ2-6; V gene: TRBV11-2; CDR3 DNA: TGTGCCAGCAGCGCCGTGGCCGCTGGGGCCAACGTCCTGACTTTC; CDR3 protein: CASSAVAAGANVLTF
D gene: -; clone size: -; J gene: TRBJ2-6; V gene: TRBV27; CDR3 DNA: TGTGCCAGCAGTCCCCGACTAATCGGGGGCAACTCTGGGGCCAACGTCCTGACTTTC; CDR3 protein: CASSPRLIGGNSGANVLTF
D gene: TRBD1; clone size: -; J gene: TRBJ1-2; V gene: TRBV18; CDR3 DNA: TGTGCCAGCTCACCTCGGACAGGGTCCTCGGGAGAGGGCTATGGCTACACCTTC; CDR3 protein: CASSPRTGSSGEGYGYTF
D gene: -; clone size: -; J gene: TRBJ2-1; V gene: TRBV1; CDR3 DNA: TGCACCAGCAGCCAAGATGGGACTAGCGAGAACAATGAGCAGTTCTTC; CDR3 protein: CTSSQDGTSENNEQFF
D gene: TRBD1; clone size: once; J gene: TRBJ2-7; V gene: TRBV10-3; CDR3 DNA: TGTGCCATCAGCTTCACAGGGGGCAGGGCGATCTACGAGCAGTACTTC; CDR3 protein: CAISFTGGRAIYEQYF
D gene: -; clone size: medium-sized; J gene: TRBJ2-6; V gene: TRBV27; CDR3 DNA: TGTGCCAGCAAACGTACGGGTTCCTCCTCTGGGGCCAACGTCCTGACTTTC; CDR3 protein: CASKRTGSSSGANVLTF
D gene: -; clone size: -; J gene: TRBJ2-7; V gene: TRBV27; CDR3 DNA: TGTGCCAGCAGTTTAGGATGGCCCCAGGGTGGCTACGAGCAGTACTTC; CDR3 protein: CASSLGWPQGGYEQYF
D gene: TRBD1; clone size: -; J gene: TRBJ1-1; V gene: TRBV6-5; CDR3 DNA: TGTGCCAGCAGCGGACAGGCGAACACTGAAGCTTTCTTT; CDR3 protein: CASSGQANTEAFF
D gene: -; clone size: -; J gene: TRBJ1-4; V gene: TRBV30; CDR3 DNA: TGTGCCTGGAGTGTACAGGACACCGAAAAACTGTTTTTT; CDR3 protein: CAWSVQDTEKLFF
D gene: -; clone size: -; J gene: TRBJ2-1; V gene: TRBV27; CDR3 DNA: TGTGCCAGCAGTTTTTGGGGCAGGGTCCGGGGGGAGCAGTTCTTC; CDR3 protein: CASSFWGRVRGEQFF